This TCR beta chain derives from a study of blood T cell repertoires in COVID-19. Authors' data handling: For nucleated cells, counts were estimated from reference gene primer amplification. Sequencing used immunoSEQ multiplex PCR; TCRdb keeps in-frame clones, though not all of them. V and J calls and clone size follow that table, whereas D and trimming were derived from the DNA. The table lists 60,000 to 90,000 clones, about 74% of them singletons, with just over 2.5% in the top ten. Sequences were obtained from peripheral blood. The sequence was collected from a human donor with acute or convalescent COVID-19. The donor label of this sample is uncertain.

This CDR3 is CASRQGLAGGVAKNIQYF. The CDR3 DNA is TGTGCCAGCAGGCAAGGACTAGCGGGAGGAGTAGCCAAAAACATTCAGTACTTC. The rearrangement links TRBV6-4 to TRBJ2-4; TRBD2 matches at 14 bases. Germline V gene lookup returns CDR1 MRHNA and CDR2 SNTAGT. The J segment lost 0 bases and the V segment lost 6 bases, leaving 7 bases of the junction unmatched. The CDR3 runs to 18 residues.